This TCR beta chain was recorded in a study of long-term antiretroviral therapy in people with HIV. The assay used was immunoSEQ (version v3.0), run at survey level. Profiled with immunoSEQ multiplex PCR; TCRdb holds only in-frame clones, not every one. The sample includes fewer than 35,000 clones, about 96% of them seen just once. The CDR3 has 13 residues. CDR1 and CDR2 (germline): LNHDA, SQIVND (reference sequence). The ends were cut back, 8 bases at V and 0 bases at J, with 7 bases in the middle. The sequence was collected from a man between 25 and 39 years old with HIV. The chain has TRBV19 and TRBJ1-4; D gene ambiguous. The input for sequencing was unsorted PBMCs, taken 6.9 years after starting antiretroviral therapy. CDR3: CASHHATNEKLFF. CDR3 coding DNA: TGTGCCAGTCACCATGCAACTAATGAAAAACTGTTTTTT.